This is a list of T cell receptor beta chains from one sample in a study of chemoradiotherapy in HPV16-positive cancers. Produced via immunoSEQ multiplex PCR; TCRdb's table is partial and in-frame only. The sample holds approximately 13,000 clones; roughly 74% are singletons and the top ten take roughly 10%. The specimen was obtained from a patient who underwent chemoradiotherapy. These receptors were obtained from a human donor with HPV-associated anogenital cancer. CDR3s include the opening cysteine and the closing phenylalanine or tryptophan. A D gene is named only where the DNA matches it firmly. Only part of the rows carry a size: once, few, many, or a class if the clone is expanded.

>TRBJ2-5|-|TRBV5-6|-
CASSLAGLETQYF
TGTGCCAGCAGCTTGGCAGGGCTGGAGACCCAGTACTTC
>TRBJ2-1|TRBD2|TRBV6-4|few
CASSDTSGSDEQFF
TGTGCCAGCAGTGACACTAGCGGGAGCGATGAGCAGTTCTTC
>TRBJ2-7|-|TRBV11-2|once
CASRTQPSSYEQYF
TGTGCCAGCAGAACCCAACCGAGCTCCTACGAGCAGTACTTC
>TRBJ1-3|-|TRBV10-2|-
CASTAGNTIYF
TGCGCCAGCACCGCGGGAAACACCATATATTTT
>TRBJ1-1|TRBD1|TRBV27|-
CASSYRGHTEAFF
TGTGCCAGCAGCTACAGGGGGCACACTGAAGCTTTCTTT
>TRBJ2-7|TRBD1|TRBV14|-
CASSKYGQGDEQYF
TGTGCCAGCAGCAAATACGGACAGGGCGACGAGCAGTACTTC
>TRBJ2-1|TRBD1|TRBV19|-
CASSHGQGVNEQFF
TGTGCCAGTAGTCATGGACAGGGGGTAAATGAGCAGTTCTTC
>TRBJ1-1|-|TRBV10-3|medium-sized
CAISETRQLNTEAFF
TGTGCCATCAGTGAGACGAGACAGCTGAACACTGAAGCTTTCTTT
>TRBJ1-2|-|TRBV2|few
CASSDARVDGYTF
TGTGCCAGCAGCGACGCCAGGGTCGATGGCTACACCTTC
>TRBJ2-3|-|TRBV6-5|-
CASSYSPAGDTQYF
TGTGCCAGCAGTTACTCCCCCGCGGGAGATACGCAGTATTTT
>TRBJ1-3|-|TRBV30|-
CAWSAQRGGTRNTIYF
TGTGCCTGGAGTGCCCAAAGGGGGGGCACCCGAAACACCATATATTTT
>TRBJ1-3|-|TRBV11-3|-
CASSYNRVGNTIYF
TGTGCCAGCAGCTATAACAGGGTTGGAAACACCATATATTTT
>TRBJ1-6|-|TRBV9|-
CASSVEQGYNSPLHF
TGTGCCAGCAGCGTAGAGCAGGGTTATAATTCACCCCTCCACTTT
>TRBJ2-2|-|TRBV5-1|-
CASSSRTSTGELFF
TGCGCCAGCAGCTCTAGGACCAGCACCGGGGAGCTGTTTTTT
>TRBJ2-1|-|TRBV9|-
CASSVGGGVYNEQFF
TGTGCCAGCAGCGTAGGGGGCGGGGTTTACAATGAGCAGTTCTTC
>TRBJ2-2|-|TRBV20-1|-
CSAAWRSELFF
TGCAGTGCAGCTTGGCGCTCGGAGCTGTTTTTT
>TRBJ1-5|-|TRBV18|-
CASSPPEAPVGQPQHF
TGTGCCAGCTCACCACCTGAGGCGCCGGTAGGTCAGCCCCAGCATTTT